This entry lists 2 T cell receptor beta chains sequenced from one sample in a study of blood T cell repertoires in COVID-19. Assay used: immunoSEQ multiplex PCR; TCRdb lists only in-frame clones, some missing. Of over 150,000 clones detected, around nine tenths appear once; the ten largest clones hold under 0.65%. The sequencing sample was made of peripheral blood. The source of these receptors is a man aged 55 to 70 with COVID-19, enrolled during active disease.

The V gene is TRBV6-2 or TRBV6-3, the J gene TRBJ2-7; TRBD2 matches at 11 bases. The V segment lost 2 bases and the J segment 7 bases; nucleotides outside the gene matches: 7. This CDR3 spans 15 amino acids. CDR1 and CDR2 (germline): MNHEY, SVGEGT. The CDR3 loop reads CASSYGLAGSSEQYF. In nucleotides, the CDR3 is TGTGCCAGCAGTTACGGACTAGCGGGCTCCAGTGAGCAGTACTTC.

V and J are TRBV19 and TRBJ2-6; 9 bases fit TRBD1. The ends lost 5 bases at V and 3 bases at J; junction bases unmatched: 5. The CDR3 runs 16 residues. Germline V lookup: CDR1 LNHDA, CDR2 SQIVND (reference sequence). The CDR3 reads CASSLQGARGANVLTF. The CDR3 DNA reads as TGTGCCAGTAGTTTACAGGGGGCGCGTGGGGCCAACGTCCTGACTTTC.